Listed below are T cell receptor beta chains from one sample, sequenced in a study of control samples from healthy donors and cancer patients. The method was immunoSEQ multiplex PCR; TCRdb's version includes in-frame clones alone and lacks a portion of them. The sample consists of more than 50,000 clones, 90% to 96% of them appearing once. The specimen was blood. The receptor source for this set is a woman aged 18 to 35 in good health. The conserved cysteine and the conserved F or W are not part of the CDR3 here.

j_call,v_call,cdr3_length,cdr3_aa
TRBJ1-5,TRBV19,13,ASSIGHFSNQPQH
TRBJ1-3,TRBV30,10,ASGHLGNTIY
TRBJ2-2,TRBV4-1,14,ASSQIRNRGTGELF
TRBJ1-2,TRBV7-2,10,ASSPQGGGYT
TRBJ2-7,TRBV29-1,12,SVVRDRLSYEQY
TRBJ1-1,TRBV7-9,13,ASSPYRDLGTEAF
TRBJ2-6,TRBV7-3,14,ASSPQGRAGANVLT
TRBJ1-1,TRBV3-1/TRBV3-2,13,ASTLQGFAGTEAF
TRBJ2-7,TRBV5-5,12,ASSLSHGVYEQY
TRBJ2-3,TRBV27,13,ASSLGSKSTDTQY
TRBJ2-2,TRBV5-6,10,ASSLVGVELF
TRBJ2-3,TRBV2,12,ASQAVLDTDTQY
TRBJ1-2,TRBV28,12,ASSLPTGRYGYT
TRBJ2-1,TRBV15,14,ATSRVTDSSYNEQF
TRBJ2-3,TRBV9,8,ASSGDTQY
TRBJ2-1,TRBV18,14,ASSPQLAGGDNEQF
TRBJ2-7,TRBV27,10,ASGWGAGEQY
TRBJ1-6,TRBV7-2,14,ASSLGRPGYNSPLH
TRBJ1-3,TRBV6-2/TRBV6-3,9,ASSFGNTIY
TRBJ1-2,TRBV2,8,ARGDYGYT
TRBJ1-2,TRBV30,12,AWTPPGTGGGYT
TRBJ1-1,TRBV12-3/TRBV12-4,11,ASRPGGNTEAF
TRBJ2-5,TRBV3-1/TRBV3-2,13,ASSLLAGLGETQY
TRBJ2-6,TRBV2,12,ASSGGQGANVLT
TRBJ1-2,TRBV28,10,ASGGGPNGYT
TRBJ1-5,TRBV13,13,ASSLGRGGNQPQH
TRBJ1-2,TRBV27,14,ASSTSGEGANYGYT
TRBJ2-7,TRBV9,13,ASSVSTGGSYEQY
TRBJ2-7,TRBV18,13,ASSPRRGRRDEQY
TRBJ1-2,TRBV7-9,11,ASSRTANYGYT
TRBJ1-4,TRBV19,12,ASSMRRTNEKLF
TRBJ2-5,TRBV7-9,14,ASSLVAGRFQETQY
TRBJ1-1,TRBV2,14,ASSGWDGGLNTEAF
TRBJ2-2,TRBV6-6,12,ASRGQGETGELF
TRBJ1-1,TRBV11-2,14,ASSLVWWPEVTEAF
TRBJ2-3,TRBV6-5,12,ASSTSGGPDTQY
TRBJ1-5,TRBV9,10,ASSGLNQPQH
TRBJ2-7,TRBV28,15,ASRPTSGGAFLYEQY
TRBJ1-4,TRBV5-6,13,ASNKGVLANEKLF
TRBJ1-6,TRBV5-6,14,ASSLPRGDYNSPLH
TRBJ2-7,TRBV30,13,AWDRGGQGLYEQY
TRBJ1-4,TRBV3-1/TRBV3-2,14,ASSHADSRTNEKLF
TRBJ2-3,TRBV12-3/TRBV12-4,11,ASSYRDIDTQY
TRBJ1-2,TRBV11-2,12,ASSSNGLGYGYT
TRBJ1-2,TRBV7-2,12,ASSPNWLDAGYT
TRBJ1-6,TRBV27,12,ASSRGPNLPALH
TRBJ2-1,TRBV4-1,13,ASSRSGGIYNEQF
TRBJ2-7,TRBV30,10,AWSVVGEKQY
TRBJ1-5,TRBV19,10,ASRDLNQPQH
TRBJ2-3,TRBV5-8,13,ASSLAWVGVDTQY
TRBJ2-7,TRBV7-2,13,ASSFLGLEFSEQY
TRBJ1-1,TRBV7-6,14,ASSPLPGGRNTEAF
TRBJ1-1,TRBV15,10,ATSEGQPEAF
TRBJ2-2,TRBV19,13,ASIAGGHNTGELF
TRBJ1-1,TRBV2,10,ASSVTGVKAF
TRBJ2-7,TRBV6-5,12,ASGVRQGGYEQY
TRBJ2-1,TRBV11-2,11,ASSFDSGDEQF
TRBJ2-1,TRBV7-9,10,ASSLELDEQF
TRBJ1-1,TRBV5-6,11,ASSFGGGTEAF
TRBJ1-2,TRBV10-3,13,AINTGGISNYGYT